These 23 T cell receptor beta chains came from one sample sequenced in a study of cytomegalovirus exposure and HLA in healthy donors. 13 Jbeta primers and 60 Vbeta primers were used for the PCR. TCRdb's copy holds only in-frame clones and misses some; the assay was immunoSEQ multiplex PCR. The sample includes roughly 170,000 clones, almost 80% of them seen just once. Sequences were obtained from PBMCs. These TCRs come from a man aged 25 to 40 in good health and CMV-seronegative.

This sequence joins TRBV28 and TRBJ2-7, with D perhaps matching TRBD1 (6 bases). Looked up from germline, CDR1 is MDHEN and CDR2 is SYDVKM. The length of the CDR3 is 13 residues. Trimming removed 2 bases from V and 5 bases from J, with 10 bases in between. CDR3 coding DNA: TGTGCCAGCAGTTTAGACAGGTCCCACGAGCAGTACTTC. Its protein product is CASSLDRSHEQYF.

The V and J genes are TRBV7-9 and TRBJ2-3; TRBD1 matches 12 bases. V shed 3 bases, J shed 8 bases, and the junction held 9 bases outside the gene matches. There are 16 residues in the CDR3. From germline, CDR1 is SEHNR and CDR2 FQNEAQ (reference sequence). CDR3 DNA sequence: TGTGCCAGCAGCTTCACCGGGACAGGGGGCTCAGGTACGCAGTATTTT. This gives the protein CASSFTGTGGSGTQYF.

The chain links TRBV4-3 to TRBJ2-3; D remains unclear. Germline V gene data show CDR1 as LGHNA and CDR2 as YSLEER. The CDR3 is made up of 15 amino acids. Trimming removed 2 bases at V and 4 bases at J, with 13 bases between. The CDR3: CASSQRFAQADTQYF. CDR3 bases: TGCGCCAGCAGCCAACGCTTTGCCCAGGCAGATACGCAGTATTTT.

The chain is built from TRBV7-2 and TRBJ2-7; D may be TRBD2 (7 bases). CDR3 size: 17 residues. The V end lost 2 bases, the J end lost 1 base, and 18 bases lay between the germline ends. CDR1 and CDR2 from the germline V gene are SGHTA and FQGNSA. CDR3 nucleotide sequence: TGTGCCAGCAGCTTACCGGGGGGCCCTGATAGATCCTACGAGCAGTACTTC. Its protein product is CASSLPGGPDRSYEQYF.

The CDR3 protein is CASSYSREARQPQHF. The CDR3 region has the DNA TGTGCCAGCAGTTACTCCCGGGAAGCACGTCAGCCCCAGCATTTT. V usage is TRBV6-5 and J usage is TRBJ1-5; D gene uncertain. V was cut by 0 bases and J by 6 bases, with 12 bases left in between. The CDR3 covers 15 residues. Germline CDR1 and CDR2: MNHEY and SVGAGI.

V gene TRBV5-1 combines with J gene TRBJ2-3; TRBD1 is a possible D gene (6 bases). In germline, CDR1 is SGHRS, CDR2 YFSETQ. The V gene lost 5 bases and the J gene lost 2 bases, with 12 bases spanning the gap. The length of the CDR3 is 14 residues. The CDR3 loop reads CASRWDTATDTQYF. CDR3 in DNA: TGCGCCAGCAGGTGGGACACCGCCACAGATACGCAGTATTTT. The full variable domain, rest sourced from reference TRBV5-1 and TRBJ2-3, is KAGVTQTPRYLIKTRGQQVTLSCSPISGHRSVSWYQQTPGQGLQFLFEYFSETQRNKGNFPGRFSGRQFSNSRSEMNVSTLELGDSALYLCASRWDTATDTQYFGPGTRLTVL.

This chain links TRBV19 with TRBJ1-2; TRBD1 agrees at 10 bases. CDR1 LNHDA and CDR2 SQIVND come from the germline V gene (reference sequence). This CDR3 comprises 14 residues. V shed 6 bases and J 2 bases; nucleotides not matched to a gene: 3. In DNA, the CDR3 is TGTGCCAGTAGGCCGGGACAGGGGAACTATGGCTACACCTTC. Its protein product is CASRPGQGNYGYTF.

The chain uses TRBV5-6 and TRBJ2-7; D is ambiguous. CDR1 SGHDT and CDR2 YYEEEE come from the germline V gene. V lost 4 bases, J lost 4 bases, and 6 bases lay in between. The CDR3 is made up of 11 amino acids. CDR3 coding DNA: TGTGCCAGCAGCCTAATGTACGAGCAGTACTTC. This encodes CASSLMYEQYF.

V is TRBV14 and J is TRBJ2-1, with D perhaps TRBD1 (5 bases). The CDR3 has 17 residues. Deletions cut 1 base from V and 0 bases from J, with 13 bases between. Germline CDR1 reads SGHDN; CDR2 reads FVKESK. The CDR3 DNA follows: TGTGCCAGCAGCCAAGTTTTCCCAGGGCCCTCCTACAATGAGCAGTTCTTC. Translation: CASSQVFPGPSYNEQFF.

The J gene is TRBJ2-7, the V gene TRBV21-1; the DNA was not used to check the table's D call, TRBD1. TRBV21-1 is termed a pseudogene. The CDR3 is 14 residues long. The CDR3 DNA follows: TGTGCCAGCAGCGCGACAGGGATCGCCTACGAGCAGTACTTC. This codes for CASSATGIAYEQYF.

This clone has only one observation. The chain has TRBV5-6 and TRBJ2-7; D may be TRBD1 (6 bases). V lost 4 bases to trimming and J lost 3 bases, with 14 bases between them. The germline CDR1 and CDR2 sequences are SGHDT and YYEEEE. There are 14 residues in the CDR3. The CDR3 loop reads CASSRRWTDYEQYF. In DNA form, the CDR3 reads TGTGCCAGCAGCCGGAGGTGGACAGACTACGAGCAGTACTTC.

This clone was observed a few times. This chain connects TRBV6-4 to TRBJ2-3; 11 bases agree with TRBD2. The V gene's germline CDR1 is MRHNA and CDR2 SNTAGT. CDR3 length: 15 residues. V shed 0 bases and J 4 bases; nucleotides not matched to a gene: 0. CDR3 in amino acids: CASSDSSGGADTQYF. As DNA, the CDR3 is TGTGCCAGCAGTGACTCTAGCGGGGGGGCAGATACGCAGTATTTT.

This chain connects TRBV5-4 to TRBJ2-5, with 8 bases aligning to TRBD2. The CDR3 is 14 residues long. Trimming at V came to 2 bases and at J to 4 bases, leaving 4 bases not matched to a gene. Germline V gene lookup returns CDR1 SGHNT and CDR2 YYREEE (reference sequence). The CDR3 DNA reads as TGTGCCAGCAGCTTAGGGGGACTAGTAGAGACCCAGTACTTC. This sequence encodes CASSLGGLVETQYF.

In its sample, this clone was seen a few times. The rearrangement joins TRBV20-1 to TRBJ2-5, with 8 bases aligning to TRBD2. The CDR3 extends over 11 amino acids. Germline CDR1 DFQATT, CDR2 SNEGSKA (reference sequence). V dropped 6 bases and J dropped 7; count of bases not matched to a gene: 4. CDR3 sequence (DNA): TGCAGTGCCCGGGAGGGTAGGACCCAGTACTTC. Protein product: CSAREGRTQYF.

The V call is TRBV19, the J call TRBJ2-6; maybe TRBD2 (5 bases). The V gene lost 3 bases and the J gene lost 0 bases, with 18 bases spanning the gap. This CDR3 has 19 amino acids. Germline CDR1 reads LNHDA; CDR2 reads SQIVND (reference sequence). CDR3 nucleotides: TGTGCCAGTAGTATTTCCTGGGAGACTACTTTCTCTGGGGCCAACGTCCTGACTTTC. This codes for CASSISWETTFSGANVLTF.

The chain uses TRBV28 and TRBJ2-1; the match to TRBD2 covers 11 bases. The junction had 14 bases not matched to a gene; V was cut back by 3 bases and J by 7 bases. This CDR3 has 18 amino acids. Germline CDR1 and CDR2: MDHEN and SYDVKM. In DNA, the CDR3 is TGTGCCAGCAGTTTCCCCCCCGCCGGGACTAGCGGTTCAAATGAGCAGTTCTTC. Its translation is CASSFPPAGTSGSNEQFF.

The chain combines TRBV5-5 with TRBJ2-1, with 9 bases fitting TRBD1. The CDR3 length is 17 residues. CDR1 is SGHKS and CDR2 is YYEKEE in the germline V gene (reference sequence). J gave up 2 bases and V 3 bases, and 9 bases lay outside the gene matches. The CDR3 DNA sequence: TGTGCCAGCAGCTGGGGGATACAGGGGGCGCCCTACAATGAGCAGTTCTTC. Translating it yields CASSWGIQGAPYNEQFF.

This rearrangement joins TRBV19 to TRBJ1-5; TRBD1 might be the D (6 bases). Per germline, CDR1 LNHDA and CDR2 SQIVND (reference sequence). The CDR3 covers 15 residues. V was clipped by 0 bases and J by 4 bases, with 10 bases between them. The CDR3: CASSIEDRGNQPQHF. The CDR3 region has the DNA TGTGCCAGTAGTATAGAGGACAGAGGGAATCAGCCCCAGCATTTT.

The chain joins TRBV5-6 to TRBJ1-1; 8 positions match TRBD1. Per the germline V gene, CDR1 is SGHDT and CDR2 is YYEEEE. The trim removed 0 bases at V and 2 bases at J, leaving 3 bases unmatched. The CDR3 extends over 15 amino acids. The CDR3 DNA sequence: TGTGCCAGCAGCTTGGACCCAGGGGGCAACACTGAAGCTTTCTTT. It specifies CASSLDPGGNTEAFF.

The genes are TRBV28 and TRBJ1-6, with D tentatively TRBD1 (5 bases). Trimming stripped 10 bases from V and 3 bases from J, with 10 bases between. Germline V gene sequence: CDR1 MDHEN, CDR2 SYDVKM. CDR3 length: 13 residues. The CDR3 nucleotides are TGTGCCACCCGGGGGAGCTATAATTCACCCCTCCACTTT. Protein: CATRGSYNSPLHF.

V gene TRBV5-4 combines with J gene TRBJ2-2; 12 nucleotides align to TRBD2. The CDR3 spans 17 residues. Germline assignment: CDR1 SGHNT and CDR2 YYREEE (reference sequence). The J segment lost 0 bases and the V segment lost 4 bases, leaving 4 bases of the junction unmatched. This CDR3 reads CASSVGLAGPNTGELFF. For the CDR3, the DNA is TGTGCCAGCAGCGTTGGACTAGCGGGGCCGAACACCGGGGAGCTGTTTTTT.

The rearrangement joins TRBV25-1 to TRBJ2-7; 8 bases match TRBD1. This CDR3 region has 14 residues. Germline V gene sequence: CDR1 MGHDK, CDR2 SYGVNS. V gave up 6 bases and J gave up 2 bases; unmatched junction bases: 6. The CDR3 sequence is CASRTGGLAYEQYF. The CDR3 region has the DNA TGTGCCAGCAGAACAGGGGGGCTCGCCTACGAGCAGTACTTC.

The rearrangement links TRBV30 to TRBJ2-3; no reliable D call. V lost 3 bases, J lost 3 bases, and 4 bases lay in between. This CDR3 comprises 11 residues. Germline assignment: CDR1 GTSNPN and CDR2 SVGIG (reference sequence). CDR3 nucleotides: TGTGCCTGGAGGTCTACAGATACGCAGTATTTT. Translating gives CAWRSTDTQYF.